These 27 T cell receptor beta chains were sequenced from one sample in a study of blood T cells in healthy people across ages. The authors ran a second PCR of about 6 to 11 cycles using a sample-barcoded 5' primer and a J-beta primer mix. TCRdb reprocessed the 5' RACE reads via MiXCR and lists one record per CDR3 protein. The repertoire holds about 1.5 million distinct CDR3 sequences, with 40% to 45% as singletons. The sample taken for sequencing was blood. The receptor set was obtained from a woman aged 18-30 years in good health.

This clonotype was seen only a few times. This rearrangement joins TRBV4-3 to TRBJ2-3; D is perhaps TRBD1 or TRBD2 (6 bases each). V lost 3 bases and J 1 base, leaving 17 bases between the germline ends. The CDR3 is 17 amino acids. CDR1 and CDR2 from the germline V gene are LGHNA and YSLEER. The CDR3 sequence is CASSQYPGGLGTDTQYF. The CDR3 region has the DNA TGCGCCAGCAGCCAGTACCCTGGGGGGCTCGGCACAGATACGCAGTATTTT.

For this clonotype: A much larger clone lies one base from this, so it may be a read error. The rearrangement links TRBV29-1 to TRBJ2-3; tentatively, D is TRBD1 (6 bases). There are 14 residues in the CDR3. Per the germline V gene, CDR1 is SQVTM and CDR2 is ANQGSEA. The CDR3: CCVAGTQSTDTQYF. Written as DNA, the CDR3 is TGCTGCGTCGCCGGGACACAAAGCACAGATACGCAGTATTTT.

The chain has TRBV7-9 and TRBJ1-2, with a weak D call TRBD1 (6 bases). The ends were cut back, 7 bases at V and 5 bases at J, with 17 bases in the middle. The CDR3 extends over 14 amino acids. The germline V gene has CDR1 SEHNR and CDR2 FQNEAQ (reference sequence). The CDR3 bases are TGTGCCAGCACCCGCGGGGACAACCTGTATGGCTACACCTTC. As protein: CASTRGDNLYGYTF.

The chain uses TRBV10-1 and TRBJ2-3; the D gene could be TRBD1 or TRBD2 (7 bases each). CDR3 length: 16 amino acids. In germline, CDR1 is WNHNN, CDR2 SYGVQD (reference sequence). V dropped 6 bases and J dropped 5 bases, with 21 bases sitting between them. The CDR3 loop is CASSERDRSSQDTQYF. The CDR3 coding sequence is TGCGCCAGCAGCGAGCGGGACAGATCTAGTCAAGATACGCAGTATTTT.

This clonotype was seen only once. The V call is TRBV7-9, the J call TRBJ2-4; D remains unclear. The J call is doubtful: the DNA matches TRBJ2-7 better. Germline CDR1 is SEHNR and CDR2 is FQNEAQ (reference sequence). The CDR3 is made up of 13 amino acids. The CDR3 DNA reads as TGTGCCAGCAGCTTAGCGATGGGTGGCGAGCAGTACTTC. It translates to CASSLAMGGEQYF.

Of note for this clonotype: A read error may explain this, as a much larger clone is one base away. The chain couples TRBV9 to TRBJ2-3; possibly TRBD1 or TRBD2 for D (5 bases each). This CDR3 contains 14 residues. Germline CDR1 SGDLS, CDR2 YYNGEE. CDR3 region: CACSVVGDTDTQYF. CDR3 nucleotides: TGTGCCTGCAGCGTAGTGGGGGACACAGATACGCAGTATTTT.

The rearrangement links TRBV27 to TRBJ2-3; D may be TRBD1 or TRBD2 (5 bases each). V was cut by 5 bases and J by 5 bases, with 23 bases left in between. Germline V gene data show CDR1 as MNHEY and CDR2 as SMNVEV (reference sequence). The CDR3 length is 17 residues. In nucleotides, the CDR3 is TGTGCCAGCAGTCCTTTCCTTGCAGGGACGAGGGGAGATACGCAGTATTTT. Its translation is CASSPFLAGTRGDTQYF.

The chain uses TRBV30 and TRBJ1-1; D is ambiguous. The V gene lost 0 bases and the J gene lost 6 bases, with 5 bases spanning the gap. The CDR3 covers 11 residues. Per germline, CDR1 GTSNPN and CDR2 SVGIG (reference sequence). The CDR3 region has the DNA TGTGCCTGGAGTGTATTGGCTGAAGCTTTCTTT. This sequence encodes CAWSVLAEAFF.

The CDR3 nucleotides are TGTGCCAGTAATACTCCGGGACAGGCAAATGAAAAACTGTTTTTT. It specifies CASNTPGQANEKLFF. The chain employs TRBV11-2 and TRBJ1-4, with 8 bases fitting TRBD1. CDR3 length: 15 amino acids. Trimming cost V 9 bases and J 5 bases; bases outside gene matches: 11. Germline V gene data show CDR1 as SGHAT and CDR2 as FQNNGV.

The chain recombines TRBV4-3 with TRBJ1-5; TRBD1 aligns across 11 bases. CDR1 and CDR2 from the germline V gene are LGHNA and YSLEER. The CDR3 has 19 amino acids. Germline trimming cut 1 base from V and 0 bases from J; bases unmatched to any gene: 8. The chain's CDR3 is CASSQVRGQGARSNQPQHF. The CDR3 DNA sequence: TGCGCCAGCAGCCAAGTAAGAGGACAGGGGGCTCGTAGCAATCAGCCCCAGCATTTT.

Ten or more counts support this clonotype. The chain uses TRBV18 and TRBJ2-1, with D hard to call. Germline CDR1 reads KGHSH; CDR2 reads LQKENI. The CDR3 is made up of 11 amino acids. The germline V and J ends were trimmed by 1 base and 7 bases, with 2 bases remaining between them. The CDR3 loop is CASSPRNEQFF. In DNA form, the CDR3 reads TGTGCCAGCTCACCACGGAATGAGCAGTTCTTC. The full variable domain, rest sourced from reference TRBV18 and TRBJ2-1, is NAGVMQNPRHLVRRRGQEARLRCSPMKGHSHVYWYRQLPEEGLKFMVYLQKENIIDESGMPKERFSAEFPKEGPSILRIQQVVRGDSAAYFCASSPRNEQFFGPGTRLTVL.

There are many counts of this clonotype. This rearrangement joins TRBV11-2 to TRBJ2-1; maybe TRBD1 (6 bases). V lost 2 bases and J lost 4, with 12 bases in between. The CDR3 totals 15 residues. Germline CDR1 reads SGHAT; CDR2 reads FQNNGV. The CDR3, as DNA: TGTGCCAGCAGCTTAACGGACAGTTCTTACAATGAGCAGTTCTTC. This gives the protein CASSLTDSSYNEQFF.

This clonotype was counted between two and nine times. This sequence joins TRBV10-3 and TRBJ1-1; D is undetermined. The V end was cut by 10 bases, the J end by 1 base, with 16 bases between. There are 14 residues in the CDR3. CDR1 is ENHRY and CDR2 is SYGVKD in the germline V gene. CDR3 loop: CATSFYGRNTEAFF. The CDR3 coding sequence is TGTGCCACATCATTTTATGGCCGGAACACTGAAGCTTTCTTT.

This clonotype has a handful of counts. The chain is built from TRBV28 and TRBJ2-1; D is uncertain. CDR1 is MDHEN, CDR2 SYDVKM, per germline. V lost 1 base and J 10 bases, leaving 8 bases between the germline ends. This CDR3 region has 12 residues. For the CDR3, the DNA is TGTGCCAGCAGTTTATCCCCTCGGGAGCAGTTCTTC. Residues: CASSLSPREQFF.

In its sample, this clonotype was seen a few times. The rearrangement links TRBV5-1 to TRBJ2-4; 10 bases are shared with TRBD2. Germline lookup yields CDR1 SGHRS and CDR2 YFSETQ. J lost 0 bases, V lost 4 bases, and 13 bases had no gene match. The CDR3 loop spans 19 amino acids. Here the CDR3 DNA reads TGCGCCAGCAGCCTTCGGACTAGCGGAGAGGCCCTAGCCAAAAACATTCAGTACTTC. Its translation: CASSLRTSGEALAKNIQYF. The whole variable domain, filled in from reference TRBV5-1 and TRBJ2-4, reads KAGVTQTPRYLIKTRGQQVTLSCSPISGHRSVSWYQQTPGQGLQFLFEYFSETQRNKGNFPGRFSGRQFSNSRSEMNVSTLELGDSALYLCASSLRTSGEALAKNIQYFGAGTRLSVL.

This clonotype turned up a few times. This chain links TRBV12-3 or TRBV12-4 with TRBJ2-7; D is perhaps TRBD1 (6 bases). Trimming shortened V by 3 bases and J by 3 bases, and 15 bases separated the two germline ends. This CDR3 has 15 residues. The CDR3 region is CASSFGGSTGYEQYF. The DNA for the CDR3 is TGTGCCAGCAGTTTTGGGGGCAGTACTGGCTACGAGCAGTACTTC.

J is TRBJ1-2 and V is TRBV28; D remains ambiguous. CDR1 MDHEN and CDR2 SYDVKM come from the germline V gene. The CDR3 totals 15 residues. Trimming removed 3 bases from V and 1 base from J, with 12 bases in between. CDR3 nucleotides: TGTGCCAGCAGTTTGGTCTCACCTGGTAACTATGGCTACACCTTC. This translates into CASSLVSPGNYGYTF.

The rearrangement links TRBV3-1 to TRBJ1-4, with D possibly matching TRBD1 (5 bases). The CDR3 is made up of 13 amino acids. The V gene's germline CDR1 is LGHDT and CDR2 YNNKEL (reference sequence). V shed 1 base and J shed 11 bases, with 11 bases lying between them. The CDR3 nucleotides are TGTGCCAGCAGCCAAGTCCGGGGACGGAAACTGTTTTTT. It encodes CASSQVRGRKLFF.

The rearrangement uses TRBV10-3 and TRBJ2-5; tentatively, D is TRBD1 (5 bases). CDR3 length equals 15 residues. Germline V CDR1 and CDR2: ENHRY, SYGVKD. The V gene lost 2 bases and the J gene lost 0 bases, with 10 bases spanning the gap. In nucleotides, the CDR3 is TGTGCCATCAGTGAGCAGGGCCGAAACCAAGAGACCCAGTACTTC. It yields the protein CAISEQGRNQETQYF.

The chain combines TRBV29-1 with TRBJ2-4; 7 bases are shared with TRBD1. The J call may be faulty, since TRBJ2-7 better matches the DNA end. Germline loops: CDR1 SQVTM, CDR2 ANQGSEA. The CDR3 contains 10 residues. The CDR3 DNA follows: TGCAGCGCCGGGACAGACGAGCAGTACTTC. Its translation: CSAGTDEQYF.

The rearrangement uses TRBV6-2 or TRBV6-3 and TRBJ1-4; D unclear. The germline CDR1 and CDR2 sequences are MNHEY and SVGEGT. V was pared by 2 bases and J by 8 bases, with 12 bases between. The CDR3 runs to 14 residues. CDR3 sequence reads: CASSYAVLGEKLFF. The CDR3 DNA follows: TGTGCCAGCAGTTACGCGGTCCTCGGCGAAAAACTGTTTTTT.

V is TRBV7-2 and J is TRBJ1-4; 8 nucleotides match TRBD1. V was clipped by 1 base and J by 5 bases; unmatched bases: 9. Germline CDR1 SGHTA, CDR2 FQGNSA. The CDR3 consists of 17 residues. CDR3 region: CASSLGPPGTGNEKLFF. The CDR3, as DNA: TGTGCCAGCAGCTTAGGACCTCCGGGGACAGGAAATGAAAAACTGTTTTTT. The variable domain in full, with the rest retrieved from reference TRBV7-2 and TRBJ1-4, is GAGVSQSPSNKVTEKGKDVELRCDPISGHTALYWYRQSLGQGLEFLIYFQGNSAPDKSGLPSDRFSAERTGGSVSTLTIQRTQQEDSAVYLCASSLGPPGTGNEKLFFGSGTQLSVL.

This sequence joins TRBV29-1 and TRBJ2-2; D is undetermined. Trimming pared 3 bases from V and 1 base from J, leaving 3 bases between. This CDR3 contains 12 residues. Germline lookup yields CDR1 SQVTM and CDR2 ANQGSEA. The CDR3 reads CSVEKNTGELFF. In DNA form, the CDR3 reads TGCAGCGTTGAGAAGAACACCGGGGAGCTGTTTTTT.

This clonotype was seen a handful of times. Germline and junction disagree at one end, which may indicate a read error. CDR3 region: CSARVPGTGAYEQYF. The DNA of the CDR3 is TGCAGTGCCAGAGTTCCCGGGACAGGTGCCTACGAGCAGTACTTC. V usage is TRBV20-1 and J usage is TRBJ2-7; 8 positions match TRBD1. CDR1 and CDR2 from the germline V gene are DFQATT and SNEGSKA (reference sequence). This CDR3 contains 15 residues.

In nucleotides, the CDR3 is TGCGCCAGCAGCCACGTGACCAGCGCGGAGACCCAGTACTTC. As protein: CASSHVTSAETQYF. The rearrangement joins TRBV4-3 to TRBJ2-5; no reliable D call. Trimming removed 3 bases from V and 5 bases from J, with 13 bases in between. Germline V gene sequence: CDR1 LGHNA, CDR2 YSLEER. The CDR3 is 14 amino acids.

The chain joins TRBV28 to TRBJ2-5; D gene uncertain. Trimming stripped 6 bases from V and 11 bases from J, with 16 bases between. The germline gives CDR1 MDHEN, CDR2 SYDVKM. The CDR3 is 12 amino acids. Written as DNA, the CDR3 is TGTGCCAGCAGGGCGGCATACAATGAGCAGTACTTC. It codes for CASRAAYNEQYF.

The V and J genes are TRBV12-3 or TRBV12-4 and TRBJ1-4; D possibly corresponds to TRBD1 (6 bases). V lost 5 bases, J lost 8 bases, and 18 bases lay in between. There are 15 residues in the CDR3. The CDR3 bases are TGTGCCAGCAGTAACCTGCCGGGACAAGACGAAAAACTGTTTTTT. Translation: CASSNLPGQDEKLFF.